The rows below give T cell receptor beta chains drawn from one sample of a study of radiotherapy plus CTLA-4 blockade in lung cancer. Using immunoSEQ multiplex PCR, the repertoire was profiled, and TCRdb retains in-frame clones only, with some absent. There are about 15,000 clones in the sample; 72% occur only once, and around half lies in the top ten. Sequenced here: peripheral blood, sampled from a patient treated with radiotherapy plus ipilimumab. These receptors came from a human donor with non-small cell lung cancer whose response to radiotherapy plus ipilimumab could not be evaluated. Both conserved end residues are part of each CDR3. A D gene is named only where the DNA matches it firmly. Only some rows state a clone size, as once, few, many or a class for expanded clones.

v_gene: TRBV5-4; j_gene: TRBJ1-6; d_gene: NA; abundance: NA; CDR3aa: CASSSGQSSSYNSPLHF; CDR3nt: TGTGCCAGCAGCTCTGGACAGAGTAGCTCCTATAATTCACCCCTCCACTTT
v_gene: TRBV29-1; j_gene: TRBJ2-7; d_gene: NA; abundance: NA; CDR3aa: CSPSRPKYEQYF; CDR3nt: TGCAGCCCCTCTCGCCCCAAATACGAGCAGTACTTC
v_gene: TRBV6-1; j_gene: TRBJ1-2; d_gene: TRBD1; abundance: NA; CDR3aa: CASSAYWTGKDYGYTF; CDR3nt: TGTGCCAGCAGTGCGTACTGGACAGGGAAGGACTATGGCTACACCTTC
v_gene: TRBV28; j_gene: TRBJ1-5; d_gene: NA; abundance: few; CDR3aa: CASSPPGGWQPQHF; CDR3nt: TGTGCCAGCAGCCCCCCGGGTGGTTGGCAGCCCCAGCATTTT
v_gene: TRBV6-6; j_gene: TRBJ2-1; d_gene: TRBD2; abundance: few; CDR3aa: CASSYGTSGGEVQFF; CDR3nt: TGTGCCAGCAGCTACGGGACTAGCGGGGGAGAGGTGCAGTTCTTC
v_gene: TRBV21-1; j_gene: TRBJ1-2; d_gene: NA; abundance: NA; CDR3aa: CASTDSGGEDPFYGYTF; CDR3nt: TGTGCCAGCACCGATTCAGGGGGCGAGGACCCCTTCTATGGCTACACCTTC
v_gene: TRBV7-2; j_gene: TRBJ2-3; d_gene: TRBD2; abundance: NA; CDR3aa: CASSLVGTSGGDTQYF; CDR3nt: TGTGCCAGCAGCTTAGTTGGGACTAGCGGGGGAGATACGCAGTATTTT
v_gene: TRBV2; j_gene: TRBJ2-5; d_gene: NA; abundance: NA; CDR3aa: CASSAQQETQYF; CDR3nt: TGTGCCAGCAGTGCACAGCAAGAGACCCAGTACTTC
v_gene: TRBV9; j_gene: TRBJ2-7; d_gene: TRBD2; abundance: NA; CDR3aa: CASSVSGGGPYEQYF; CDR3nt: TGTGCCAGCAGCGTCAGCGGGGGGGGCCCCTACGAGCAGTACTTC
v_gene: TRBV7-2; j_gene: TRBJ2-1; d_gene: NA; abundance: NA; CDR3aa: CASSLEPYWNEQFF; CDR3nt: TGTGCCAGCAGCTTAGAGCCATACTGGAATGAGCAGTTCTTC
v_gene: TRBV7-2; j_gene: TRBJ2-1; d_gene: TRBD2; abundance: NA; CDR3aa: CASSNLAGRRNEQFF; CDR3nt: TGTGCCAGCAGCAATCTAGCGGGACGTAGGAATGAGCAGTTCTTC
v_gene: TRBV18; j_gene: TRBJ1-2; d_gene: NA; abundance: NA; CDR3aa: CASSPGEGSGYGYTF; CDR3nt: TGTGCCAGCTCACCGGGCGAGGGCTCGGGCTATGGCTACACCTTC
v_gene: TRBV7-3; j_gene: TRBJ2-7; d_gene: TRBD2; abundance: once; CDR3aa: CASSLERGGFAEQYF; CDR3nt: TGTGCCAGCAGCCTCGAGCGGGGGGGGTTCGCCGAGCAGTACTTC
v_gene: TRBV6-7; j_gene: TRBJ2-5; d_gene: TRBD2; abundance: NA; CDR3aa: CASSLAASETQYF; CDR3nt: TGTGCCAGTTCTCTAGCGGCCTCGGAGACCCAGTACTTC
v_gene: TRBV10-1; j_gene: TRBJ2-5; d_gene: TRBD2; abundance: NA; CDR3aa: CASSPGLAQETQYF; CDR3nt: TGCGCCAGCAGTCCCGGACTAGCCCAAGAGACCCAGTACTTC
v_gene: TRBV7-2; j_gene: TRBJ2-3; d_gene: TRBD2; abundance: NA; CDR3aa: CASSSFTSGGVVDTQYF; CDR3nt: TGTGCCAGCAGTTCGTTTACTAGCGGGGGAGTGGTGGATACGCAGTATTTT
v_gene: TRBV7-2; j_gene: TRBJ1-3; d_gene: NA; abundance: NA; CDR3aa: CASSSDSSGNTIYF; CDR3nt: TGTGCCAGCAGCTCAGACAGCTCTGGAAACACCATATATTTT
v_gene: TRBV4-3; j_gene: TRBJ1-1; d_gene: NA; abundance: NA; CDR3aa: CASSQDINQGMNTEAFF; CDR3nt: TGCGCCAGCAGCCAAGATATCAACCAGGGAATGAACACTGAAGCTTTCTTT
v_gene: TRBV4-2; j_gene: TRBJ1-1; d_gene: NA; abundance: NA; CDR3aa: CASSRSGERSEAFF; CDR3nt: TGTGCCAGCAGCCGTTCAGGGGAAAGGTCAGAAGCTTTCTTT
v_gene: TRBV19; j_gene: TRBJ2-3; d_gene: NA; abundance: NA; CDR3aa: CASSRAGPTDTQYF; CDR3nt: TGTGCCAGTAGCAGGGCGGGGCCCACAGATACGCAGTATTTT
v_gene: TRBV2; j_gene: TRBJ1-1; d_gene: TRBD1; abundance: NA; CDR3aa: CASSPGQGASTEAFF; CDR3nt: TGTGCCAGCAGCCCGGGACAGGGGGCAAGCACTGAAGCTTTCTTT
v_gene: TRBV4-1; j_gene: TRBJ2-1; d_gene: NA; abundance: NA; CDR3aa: CASSQVDIISFSEQFF; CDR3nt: TGCGCCAGCAGCCAGGTCGACATTATAAGTTTTAGTGAGCAGTTCTTC
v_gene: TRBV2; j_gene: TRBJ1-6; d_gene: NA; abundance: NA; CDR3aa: CASRKSGSTPLHF; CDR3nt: TGTGCCAGCAGGAAATCGGGGTCGACACCCCTCCACTTT
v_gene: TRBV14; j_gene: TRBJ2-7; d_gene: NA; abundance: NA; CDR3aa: CASSRGTRSGEQYF; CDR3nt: TGTGCCAGCAGCCGAGGCACACGCTCCGGCGAGCAGTACTTC
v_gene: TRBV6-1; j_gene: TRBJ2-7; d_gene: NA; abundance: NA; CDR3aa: CASSGVTGIGEQYF; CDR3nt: TGTGCCAGCAGTGGGGTAACAGGGATTGGCGAGCAGTACTTC
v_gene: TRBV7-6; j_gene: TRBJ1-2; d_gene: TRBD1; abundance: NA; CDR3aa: CASSLSPGGLVNYGYTF; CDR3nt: TGTGCCAGCAGCTTAAGTCCAGGGGGATTGGTTAACTATGGCTACACCTTC
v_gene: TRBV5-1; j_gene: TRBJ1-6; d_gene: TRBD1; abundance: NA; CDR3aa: CASRKVVTGAGLGSYNSPLHF; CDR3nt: TGCGCCAGCAGGAAAGTGGTGACAGGGGCCGGGTTAGGCTCCTATAATTCACCCCTCCACTTT
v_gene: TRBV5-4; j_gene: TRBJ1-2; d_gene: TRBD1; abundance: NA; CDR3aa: CASSPGGTGTNYGYTF; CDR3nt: TGTGCCAGCAGCCCCGGAGGGACAGGAACTAACTATGGCTACACCTTC
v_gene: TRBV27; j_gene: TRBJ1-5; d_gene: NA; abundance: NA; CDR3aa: CASSFSIDQPQHF; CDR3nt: TGTGCCAGCAGTTTTTCCATAGATCAGCCCCAGCATTTT
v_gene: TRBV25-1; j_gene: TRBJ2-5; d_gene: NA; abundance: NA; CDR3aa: CASSVRDSRETQYF; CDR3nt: TGTGCCAGCAGTGTCCGAGACAGCAGAGAGACCCAGTACTTC
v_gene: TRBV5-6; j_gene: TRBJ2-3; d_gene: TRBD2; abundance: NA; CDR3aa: CASSLPGGSTDTQYF; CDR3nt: TGTGCCAGCAGCTTACCGGGGGGAAGCACAGATACGCAGTATTTT
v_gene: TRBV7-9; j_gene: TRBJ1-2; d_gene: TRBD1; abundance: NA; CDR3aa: CASSGDSWGYTF; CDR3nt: TGTGCCAGCAGCGGGGACAGCTGGGGCTACACCTTC
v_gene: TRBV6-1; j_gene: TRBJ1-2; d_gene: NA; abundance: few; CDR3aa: CASSEGFKGYGYTF; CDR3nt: TGTGCCAGCAGTGAGGGCTTCAAAGGCTATGGCTACACCTTC
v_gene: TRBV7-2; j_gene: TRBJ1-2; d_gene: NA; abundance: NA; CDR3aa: CASSLLDSSGYTF; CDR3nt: TGTGCCAGCAGCTTATTGGACAGCTCTGGCTACACCTTC
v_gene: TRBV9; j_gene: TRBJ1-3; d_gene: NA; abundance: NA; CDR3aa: CASSVRGTGDSGNTIYF; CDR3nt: TGTGCCAGCAGCGTACGGGGGACGGGCGACTCTGGAAACACCATATATTTT
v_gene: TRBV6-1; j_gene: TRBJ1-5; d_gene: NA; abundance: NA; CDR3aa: CASKRGGNQPQHF; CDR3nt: TGTGCCAGCAAAAGGGGTGGCAATCAGCCCCAGCATTTT
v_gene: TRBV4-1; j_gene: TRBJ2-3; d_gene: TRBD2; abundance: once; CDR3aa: CASSPTARLAGGDTQYF; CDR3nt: TGCGCCAGCAGCCCTACGGCGAGACTAGCGGGGGGAGATACGCAGTATTTT
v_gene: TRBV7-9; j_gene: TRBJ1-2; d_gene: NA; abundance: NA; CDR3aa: CASSLGQQGNYGYTF; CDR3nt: TGTGCCAGCAGCTTAGGGCAGCAGGGCAACTATGGCTACACCTTC
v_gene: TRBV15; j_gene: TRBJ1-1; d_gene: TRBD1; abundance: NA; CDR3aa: CATSREDRVGAEAFF; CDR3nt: TGTGCCACCAGCAGAGAAGACAGGGTTGGCGCTGAAGCTTTCTTT
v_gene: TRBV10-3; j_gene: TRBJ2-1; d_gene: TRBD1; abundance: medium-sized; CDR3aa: CAISTPLTGGHNEQFF; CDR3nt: TGTGCCATCAGCACCCCTTTGACAGGGGGCCACAATGAGCAGTTCTTC
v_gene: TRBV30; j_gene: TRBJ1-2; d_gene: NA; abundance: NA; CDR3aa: CAWSVSVNYGYTF; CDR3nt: TGTGCCTGGAGTGTATCCGTGAACTATGGCTACACCTTC
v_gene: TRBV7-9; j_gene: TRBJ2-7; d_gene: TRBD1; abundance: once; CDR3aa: CASSWTGGTYEQYF; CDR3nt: TGTGCCAGCAGCTGGACAGGGGGCACCTACGAGCAGTACTTC
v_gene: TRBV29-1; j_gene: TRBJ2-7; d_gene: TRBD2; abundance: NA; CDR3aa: CSGRGGHGVSSYEQYF; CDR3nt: TGCAGCGGTCGGGGGGGGCATGGGGTTAGCTCCTACGAGCAGTACTTC
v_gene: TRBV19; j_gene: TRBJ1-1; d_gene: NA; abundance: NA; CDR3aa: CASRGPNTEAFF; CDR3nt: TGTGCCAGCAGGGGTCCCAACACTGAAGCTTTCTTT
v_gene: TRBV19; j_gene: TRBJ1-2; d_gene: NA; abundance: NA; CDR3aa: CASSIPGNYGYTF; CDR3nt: TGTGCCAGTAGTATCCCAGGGAACTATGGCTACACCTTC
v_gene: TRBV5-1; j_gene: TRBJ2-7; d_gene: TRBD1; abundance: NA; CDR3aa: CASSLGGTASYEQYF; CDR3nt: TGCGCCAGCAGCTTGGGTGGGACAGCTTCCTACGAGCAGTACTTC
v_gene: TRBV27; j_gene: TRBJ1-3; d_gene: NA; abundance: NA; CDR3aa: CASSRDIGNTIYF; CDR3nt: TGTGCCAGCAGCCGGGACATCGGAAACACCATATATTTT
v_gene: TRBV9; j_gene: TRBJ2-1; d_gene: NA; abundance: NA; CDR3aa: CASSVVVEEQFF; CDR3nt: TGTGCCAGCAGCGTAGTGGTAGAGGAGCAGTTCTTC
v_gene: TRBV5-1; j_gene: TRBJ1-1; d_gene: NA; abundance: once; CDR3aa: CASSLGSGESTEAFF; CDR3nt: TGCGCCAGCAGCTTGGGTTCAGGGGAAAGCACTGAAGCTTTCTTT
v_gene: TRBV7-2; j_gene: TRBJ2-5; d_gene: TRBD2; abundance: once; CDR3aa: CASSLTSGGAGETQYF; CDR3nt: TGTGCCAGCAGCTTGACTAGCGGGGGGGCCGGTGAGACCCAGTACTTC
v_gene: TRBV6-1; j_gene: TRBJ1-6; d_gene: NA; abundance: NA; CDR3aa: CASSEAGWVGVGRNSPLHF; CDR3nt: TGTGCCAGCAGTGAAGCGGGCTGGGTGGGAGTGGGGAGGAATTCACCCCTCCACTTT